The sequence of this T cell receptor beta chain was determined in a study of vaccination and CD4 T cells after COVID-19. At the level of the study: Once diagnosed, patients had post-COVID samples drawn a median 101 days later (range 35 to 161).

With 7 bases clipped from V and 3 bases from J, the junction kept 5 bases outside the gene matches. The CDR3 runs to 13 residues. Looked up from germline, CDR1 is MNHNS and CDR2 is SASEGT. On this clonotype: Its specificity is not known.

The treatment here: approximately nine-day PBMC culture with coronavirus spike peptide pools or control peptides (ViraFEST assay). Sequenced with the Oncomine TCR Beta short-read assay was DNA taken from cultured CD4+ T cells. Each CDR3 protein gets one entry after TCRdb re-called the PCR reads with MiXCR. The sample lists 20,000 to 25,000 distinct CDR3 sequences, approximately 48% occurring once. The sequencing sample was made of CD4+ T cells from blood, cultured in vitro. V gene TRBV6-1 combines with J gene TRBJ2-7; 8 positions match TRBD2. The origin of this receptor is a human donor who had recovered from COVID-19. The CDR3 DNA reads TGTGCCAGCACAAAAACTAGCGGCTACGAGCAGTACTTC. Translated, it gives CASTKTSGYEQYF.